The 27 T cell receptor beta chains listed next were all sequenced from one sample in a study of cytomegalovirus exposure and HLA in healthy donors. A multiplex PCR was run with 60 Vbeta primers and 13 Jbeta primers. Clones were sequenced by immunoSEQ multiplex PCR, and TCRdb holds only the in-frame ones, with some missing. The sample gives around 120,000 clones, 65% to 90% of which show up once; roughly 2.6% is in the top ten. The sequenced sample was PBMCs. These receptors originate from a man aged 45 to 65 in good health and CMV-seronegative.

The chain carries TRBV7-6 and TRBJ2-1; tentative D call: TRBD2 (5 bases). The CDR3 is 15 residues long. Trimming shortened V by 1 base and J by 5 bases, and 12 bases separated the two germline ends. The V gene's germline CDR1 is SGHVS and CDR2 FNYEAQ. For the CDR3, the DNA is TGTGCCAGCAGCTTAGAGGCTAGCACCCACAATGAGCAGTTCTTC. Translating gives CASSLEASTHNEQFF.

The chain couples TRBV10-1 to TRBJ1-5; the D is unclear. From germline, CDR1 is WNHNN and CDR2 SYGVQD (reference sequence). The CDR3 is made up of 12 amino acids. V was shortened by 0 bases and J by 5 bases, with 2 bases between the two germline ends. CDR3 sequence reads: CASSESYQPQHF. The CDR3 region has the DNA TGCGCCAGCAGTGAGTCCTATCAGCCCCAGCATTTT.

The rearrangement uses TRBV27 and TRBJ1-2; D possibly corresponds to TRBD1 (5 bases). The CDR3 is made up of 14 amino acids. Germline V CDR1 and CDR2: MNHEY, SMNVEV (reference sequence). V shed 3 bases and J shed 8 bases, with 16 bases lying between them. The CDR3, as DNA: TGTGCCAGCAGTTTTAGGCCAGGTGGGGCCGGCTACACCTTC. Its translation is CASSFRPGGAGYTF.

This CDR3 reads CATSSRGEVDTQYF. The CDR3 bases are TGTGCCACCAGCAGCCGGGGGGAAGTAGATACGCAGTATTTT. The chain uses TRBV15 and TRBJ2-3, with 7 bases that match TRBD2. CDR1 is LNHNV and CDR2 is YYDKDF in the germline V gene (reference sequence). V was pared by 3 bases and J by 5 bases, with 5 bases of the junction left unmatched. The CDR3 has 14 residues.

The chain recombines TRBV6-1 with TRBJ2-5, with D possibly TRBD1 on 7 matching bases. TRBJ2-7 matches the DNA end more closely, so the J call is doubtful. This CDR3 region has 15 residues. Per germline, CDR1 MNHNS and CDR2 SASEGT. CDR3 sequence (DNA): TGTGCCAGCAGTGAGCCGGGCCAGGGGGGCTACGAGCAGTACTTC. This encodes CASSEPGQGGYEQYF.

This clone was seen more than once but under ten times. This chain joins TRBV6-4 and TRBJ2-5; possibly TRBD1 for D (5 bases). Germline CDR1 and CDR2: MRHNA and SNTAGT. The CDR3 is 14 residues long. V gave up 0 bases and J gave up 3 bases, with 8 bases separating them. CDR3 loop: CASSDSLREETQYF. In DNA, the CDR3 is TGTGCCAGCAGTGACTCTCTCAGGGAAGAGACCCAGTACTTC.

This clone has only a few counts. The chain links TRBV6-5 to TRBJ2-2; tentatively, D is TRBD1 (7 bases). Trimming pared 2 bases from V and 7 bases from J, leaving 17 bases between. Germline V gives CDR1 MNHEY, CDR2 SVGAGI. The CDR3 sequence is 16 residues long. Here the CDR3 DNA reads TGTGCCAGCAGTTACGAGGACAGGTTGGAGGGCGGGGAGCTGTTTTTT. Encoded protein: CASSYEDRLEGGELFF.

The CDR3 spells CASSLDSSYEQFF. The CDR3 DNA is TGTGCCAGCAGCTTGGACAGTTCCTATGAGCAGTTCTTC. This chain connects TRBV11-3 to TRBJ2-1; TRBD1 might be the D (6 bases). This CDR3 spans 13 amino acids. V lost 3 bases to trimming and J lost 8 bases, with 11 bases between them. CDR1 and CDR2 (germline): SGHNT, YENEEA.

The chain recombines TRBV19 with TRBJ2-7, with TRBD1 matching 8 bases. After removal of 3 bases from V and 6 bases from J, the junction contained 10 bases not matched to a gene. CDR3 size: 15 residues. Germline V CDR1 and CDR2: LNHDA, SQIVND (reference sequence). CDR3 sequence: CASSILAGGVPEQYF. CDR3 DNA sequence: TGTGCCAGTAGTATTTTGGCAGGGGGCGTACCCGAGCAGTACTTC.

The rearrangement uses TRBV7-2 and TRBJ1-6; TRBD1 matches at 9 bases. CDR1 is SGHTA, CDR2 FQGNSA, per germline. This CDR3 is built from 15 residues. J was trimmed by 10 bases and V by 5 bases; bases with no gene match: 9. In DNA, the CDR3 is TGTGCCAGCAGCCCCGAAGGACAGGGGTGGTCACCCCTCCACTTT. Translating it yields CASSPEGQGWSPLHF.

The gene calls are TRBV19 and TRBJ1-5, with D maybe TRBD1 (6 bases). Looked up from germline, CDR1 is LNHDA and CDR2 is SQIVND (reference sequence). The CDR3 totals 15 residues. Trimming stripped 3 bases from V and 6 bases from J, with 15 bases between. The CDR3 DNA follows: TGTGCCAGTAGTATTGGACAGAGAGGGGCTCAGCCCCAGCATTTT. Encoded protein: CASSIGQRGAQPQHF.

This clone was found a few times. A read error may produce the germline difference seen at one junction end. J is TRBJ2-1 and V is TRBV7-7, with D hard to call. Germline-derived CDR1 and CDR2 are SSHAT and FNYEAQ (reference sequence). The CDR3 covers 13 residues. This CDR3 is CASSRDFAAEQFF. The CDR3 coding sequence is TGTGCTAGCAGCCGAGACTTCGCTGCTGAGCAGTTCTTC.

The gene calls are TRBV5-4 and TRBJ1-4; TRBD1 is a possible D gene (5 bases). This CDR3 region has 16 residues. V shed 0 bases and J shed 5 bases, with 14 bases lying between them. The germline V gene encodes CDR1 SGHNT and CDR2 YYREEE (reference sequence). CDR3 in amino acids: CASSLVAGGRNEKLFF. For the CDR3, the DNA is TGTGCCAGCAGCTTGGTGGCCGGGGGGAGAAATGAAAAACTGTTTTTT.

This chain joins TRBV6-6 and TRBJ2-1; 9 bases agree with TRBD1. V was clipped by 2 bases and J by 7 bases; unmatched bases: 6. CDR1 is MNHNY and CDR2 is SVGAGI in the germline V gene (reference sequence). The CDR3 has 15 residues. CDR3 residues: CASSYHLTGGNEQFF. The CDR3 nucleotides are TGTGCCAGCAGTTACCATCTGACAGGGGGGAATGAGCAGTTCTTC.

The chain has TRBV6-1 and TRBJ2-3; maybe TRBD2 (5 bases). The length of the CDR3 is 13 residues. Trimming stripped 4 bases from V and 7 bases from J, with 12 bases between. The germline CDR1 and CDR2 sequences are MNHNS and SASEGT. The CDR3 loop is CASSVPGVNTQYF. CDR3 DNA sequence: TGTGCCAGCAGTGTCCCCGGGGTAAATACGCAGTATTTT.

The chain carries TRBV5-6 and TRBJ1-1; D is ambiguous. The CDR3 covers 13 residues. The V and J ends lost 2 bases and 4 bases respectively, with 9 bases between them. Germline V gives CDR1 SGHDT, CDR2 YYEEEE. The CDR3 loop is CASSLLLSTEAFF. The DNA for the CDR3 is TGTGCCAGCAGCTTACTTTTGAGCACTGAAGCTTTCTTT.

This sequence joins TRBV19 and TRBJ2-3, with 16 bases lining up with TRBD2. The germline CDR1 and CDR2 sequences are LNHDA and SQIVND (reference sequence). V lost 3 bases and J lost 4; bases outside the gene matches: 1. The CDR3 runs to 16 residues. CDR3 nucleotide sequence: TGTGCCAGTAGTATGGGGACTAGCGGGGGGGCAGATACGCAGTATTTT. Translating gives CASSMGTSGGADTQYF.

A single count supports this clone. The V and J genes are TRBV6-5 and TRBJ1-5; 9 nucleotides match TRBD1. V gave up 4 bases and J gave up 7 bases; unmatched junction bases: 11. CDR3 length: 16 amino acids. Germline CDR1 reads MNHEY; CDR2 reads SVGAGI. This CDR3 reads CASSSSGTGMGQPQHF. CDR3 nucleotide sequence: TGTGCCAGCAGTTCCTCCGGGACAGGGATGGGGCAGCCCCAGCATTTT.

The DNA of the CDR3 is TGTGCTAGTGGTTCAGGGTTTTCTGGAAACACCATATATTTT. Translation: CASGSGFSGNTIYF. This sequence joins TRBV12-5 and TRBJ1-3, with D possibly matching TRBD1 (5 bases). CDR3 length: 14 amino acids. Germline loops: CDR1 LGHNT, CDR2 FRNRAP. V was cut by 4 bases and J by 1 base, with 8 bases left in between. Using reference TRBV12-5 and TRBJ1-3 for the parts outside the CDR3, the full variable domain is DARVTQTPRHKVTEMGQEVTMRCQPILGHNTVFWYRQTMMQGLELLAYFRNRAPLDDSGMPKDRFSAEMPDATLATLKIQPSEPRDSAVYFCASGSGFSGNTIYFGEGSWLTVV.

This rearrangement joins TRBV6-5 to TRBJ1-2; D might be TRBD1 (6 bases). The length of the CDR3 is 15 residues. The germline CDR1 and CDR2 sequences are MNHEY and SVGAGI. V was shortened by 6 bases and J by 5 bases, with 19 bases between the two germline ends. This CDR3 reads CASRPTGTILYGYTF. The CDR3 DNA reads TGTGCCAGCAGGCCCACCGGGACAATTCTTTATGGCTACACCTTC.

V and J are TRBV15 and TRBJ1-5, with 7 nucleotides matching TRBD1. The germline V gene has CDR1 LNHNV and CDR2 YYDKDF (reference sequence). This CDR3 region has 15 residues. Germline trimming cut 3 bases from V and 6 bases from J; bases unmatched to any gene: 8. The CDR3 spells CATSSNRGVGQPQHF. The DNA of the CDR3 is TGTGCCACCAGCAGTAACAGGGGAGTAGGTCAGCCCCAGCATTTT.

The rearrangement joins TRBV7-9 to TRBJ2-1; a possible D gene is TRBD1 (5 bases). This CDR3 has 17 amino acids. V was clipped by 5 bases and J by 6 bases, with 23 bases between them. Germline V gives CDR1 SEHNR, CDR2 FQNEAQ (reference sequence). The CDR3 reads CASSHEIGDRFFNEQFF. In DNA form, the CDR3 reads TGTGCCAGCAGCCACGAAATAGGGGATCGGTTTTTCAATGAGCAGTTCTTC.

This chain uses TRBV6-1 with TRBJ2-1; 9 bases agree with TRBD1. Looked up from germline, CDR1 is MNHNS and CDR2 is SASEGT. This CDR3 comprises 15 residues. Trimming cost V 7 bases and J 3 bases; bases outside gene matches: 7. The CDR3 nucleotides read TGTGCCAGCATCCTTGGACAGGGGCTCTACAATGAGCAGTTCTTC. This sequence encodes CASILGQGLYNEQFF.

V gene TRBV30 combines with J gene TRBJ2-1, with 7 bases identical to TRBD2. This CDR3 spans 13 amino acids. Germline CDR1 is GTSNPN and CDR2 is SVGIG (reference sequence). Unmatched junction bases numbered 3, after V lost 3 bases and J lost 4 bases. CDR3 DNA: TGTGCCTGGAGACCGGGACTATACAATGAGCAGTTCTTC. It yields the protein CAWRPGLYNEQFF.

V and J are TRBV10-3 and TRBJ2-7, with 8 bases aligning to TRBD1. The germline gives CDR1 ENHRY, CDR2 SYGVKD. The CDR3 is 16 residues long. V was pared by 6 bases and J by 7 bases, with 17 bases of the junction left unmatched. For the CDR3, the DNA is TGTGCCATCAGATACGACAGGGGCCATCTAGGGGTGGAGCAGTACTTC. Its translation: CAIRYDRGHLGVEQYF.

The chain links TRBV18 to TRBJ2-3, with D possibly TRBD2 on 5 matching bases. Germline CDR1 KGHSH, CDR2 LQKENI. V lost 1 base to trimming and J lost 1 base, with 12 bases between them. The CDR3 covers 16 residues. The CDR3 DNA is TGTGCCAGCTCACCACTCTCGCGGCGGGGCACAGATACGCAGTATTTT. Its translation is CASSPLSRRGTDTQYF. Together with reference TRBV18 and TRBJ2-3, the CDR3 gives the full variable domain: NAGVMQNPRHLVRRRGQEARLRCSPMKGHSHVYWYRQLPEEGLKFMVYLQKENIIDESGMPKERFSAEFPKEGPSILRIQQVVRGDSAAYFCASSPLSRRGTDTQYFGPGTRLTVL.

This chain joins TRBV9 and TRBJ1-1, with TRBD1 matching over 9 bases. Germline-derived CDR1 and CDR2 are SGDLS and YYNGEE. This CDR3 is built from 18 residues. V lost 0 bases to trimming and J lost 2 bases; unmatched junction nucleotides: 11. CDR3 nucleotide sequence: TGTGCCAGCAGCGTAGAGGCCCGGGACAGGGAAGGAAACACTGAAGCTTTCTTT. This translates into CASSVEARDREGNTEAFF.